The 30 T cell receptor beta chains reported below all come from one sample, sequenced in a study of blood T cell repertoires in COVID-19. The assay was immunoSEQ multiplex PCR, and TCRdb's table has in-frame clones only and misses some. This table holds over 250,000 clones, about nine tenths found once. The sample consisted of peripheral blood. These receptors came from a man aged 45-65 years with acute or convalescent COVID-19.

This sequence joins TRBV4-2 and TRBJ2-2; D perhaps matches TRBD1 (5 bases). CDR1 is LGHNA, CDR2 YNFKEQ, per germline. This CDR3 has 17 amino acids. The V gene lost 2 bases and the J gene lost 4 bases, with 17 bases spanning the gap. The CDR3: CASSQRSGQGVTGELFF. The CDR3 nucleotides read TGTGCCAGCAGCCAACGGTCCGGTCAAGGGGTCACCGGGGAGCTGTTTTTT.

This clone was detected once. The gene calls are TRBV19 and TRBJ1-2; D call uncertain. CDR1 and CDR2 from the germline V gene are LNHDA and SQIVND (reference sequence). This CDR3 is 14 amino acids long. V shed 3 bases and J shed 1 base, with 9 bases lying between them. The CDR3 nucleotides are TGTGCCAGTAGTATTTCGGGTATTAACTATGGCTACACCTTC. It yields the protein CASSISGINYGYTF.

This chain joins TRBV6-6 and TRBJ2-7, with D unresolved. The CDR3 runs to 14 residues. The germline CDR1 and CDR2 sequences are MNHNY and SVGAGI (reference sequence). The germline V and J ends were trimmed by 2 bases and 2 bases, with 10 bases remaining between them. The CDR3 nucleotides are TGTGCCAGCAGTTACCGGCAGGCTACCTACGAGCAGTACTTC. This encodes CASSYRQATYEQYF.

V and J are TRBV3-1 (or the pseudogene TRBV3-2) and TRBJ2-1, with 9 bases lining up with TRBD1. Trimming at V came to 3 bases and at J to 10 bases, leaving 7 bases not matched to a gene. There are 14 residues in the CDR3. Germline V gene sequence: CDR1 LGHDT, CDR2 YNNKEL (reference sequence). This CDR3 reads CASSQGQGIGEQFF. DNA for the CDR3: TGTGCCAGCAGCCAGGGACAGGGAATAGGGGAGCAGTTCTTC.

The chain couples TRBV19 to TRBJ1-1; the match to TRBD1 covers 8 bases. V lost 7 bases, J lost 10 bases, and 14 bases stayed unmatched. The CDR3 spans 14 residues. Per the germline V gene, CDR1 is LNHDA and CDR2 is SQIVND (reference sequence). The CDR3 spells CASTLRDRGGGAFF. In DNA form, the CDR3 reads TGTGCCAGTACCCTCAGAGACAGGGGAGGAGGAGCTTTCTTT.

The CDR3 nucleotides read TGTGCCAGTAGGCTAGCGGGGGGGGCCGGGGAGCTGTTTTTT. Its protein is CASRLAGGAGELFF. The gene calls are TRBV19 and TRBJ2-2; 12 bases align to TRBD2. Germline CDR1 is LNHDA and CDR2 is SQIVND (reference sequence). The CDR3 has 14 residues. V trimming: 6 bases; J trimming: 6 bases; junction bases outside the gene matches: 2.

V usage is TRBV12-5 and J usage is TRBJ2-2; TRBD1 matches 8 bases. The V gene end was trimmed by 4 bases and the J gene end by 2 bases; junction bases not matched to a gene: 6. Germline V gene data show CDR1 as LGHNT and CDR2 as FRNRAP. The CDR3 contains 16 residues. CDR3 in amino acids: CASGWDQGANTGELFF. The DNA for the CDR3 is TGTGCTAGTGGTTGGGACCAGGGGGCTAACACCGGGGAGCTGTTTTTT.

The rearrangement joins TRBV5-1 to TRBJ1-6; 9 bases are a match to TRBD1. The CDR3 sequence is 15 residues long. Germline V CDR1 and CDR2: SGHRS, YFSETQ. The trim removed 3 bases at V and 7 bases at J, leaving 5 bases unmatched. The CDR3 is CASSSTGTGNSPLHF. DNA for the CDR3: TGCGCCAGCAGCTCCACCGGGACAGGGAATTCACCCCTCCACTTT.

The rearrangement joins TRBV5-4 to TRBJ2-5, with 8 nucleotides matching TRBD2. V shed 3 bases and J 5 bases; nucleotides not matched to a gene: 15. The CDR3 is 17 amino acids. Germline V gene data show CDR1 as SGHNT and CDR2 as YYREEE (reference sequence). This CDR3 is CASSSPDGGGPEETQYF. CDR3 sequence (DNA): TGTGCCAGCAGCTCCCCGGACGGGGGGGGGCCGGAGGAGACCCAGTACTTC.

The CDR3 region has the DNA TGTGCCAGCAGCTTAAATAAGGGGAGGACAGGGATCTCCTACGAGCAGTACTTC. Amino acids: CASSLNKGRTGISYEQYF. The chain employs TRBV7-9 and TRBJ2-7, with 8 bases identical to TRBD1. The junction had 12 bases not matched to a gene; V was cut back by 2 bases and J by 0 bases. From germline, CDR1 is SEHNR and CDR2 FQNEAQ (reference sequence). CDR3 length: 18 residues.

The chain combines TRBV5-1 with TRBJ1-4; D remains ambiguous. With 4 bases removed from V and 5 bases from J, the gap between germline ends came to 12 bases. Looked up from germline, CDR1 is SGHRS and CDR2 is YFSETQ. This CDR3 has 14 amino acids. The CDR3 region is CASSEGPLNEKLFF. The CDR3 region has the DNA TGCGCCAGCAGCGAGGGTCCTCTGAATGAAAAACTGTTTTTT.

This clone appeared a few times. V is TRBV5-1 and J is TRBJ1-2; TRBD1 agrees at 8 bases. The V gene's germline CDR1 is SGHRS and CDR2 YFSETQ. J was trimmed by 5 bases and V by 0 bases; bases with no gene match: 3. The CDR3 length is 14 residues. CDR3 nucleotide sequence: TGCGCCAGCAGCTTGGGGACAGGGAGGTATGGCTACACCTTC. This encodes CASSLGTGRYGYTF.

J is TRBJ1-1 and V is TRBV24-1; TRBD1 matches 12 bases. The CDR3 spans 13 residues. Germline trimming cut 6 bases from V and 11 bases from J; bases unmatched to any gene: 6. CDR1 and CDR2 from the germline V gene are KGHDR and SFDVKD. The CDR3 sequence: CATSSGTGGRAFF. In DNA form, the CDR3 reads TGTGCCACCAGTTCGGGGACAGGGGGCAGGGCTTTCTTT.

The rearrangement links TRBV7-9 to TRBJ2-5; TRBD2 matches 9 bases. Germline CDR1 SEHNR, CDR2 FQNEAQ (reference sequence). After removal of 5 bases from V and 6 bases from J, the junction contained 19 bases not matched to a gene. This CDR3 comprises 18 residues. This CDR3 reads CASSLGLWSGGSGKTQYF. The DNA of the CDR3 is TGTGCCAGCAGCCTAGGCCTCTGGAGCGGGGGGTCGGGGAAGACCCAGTACTTC.

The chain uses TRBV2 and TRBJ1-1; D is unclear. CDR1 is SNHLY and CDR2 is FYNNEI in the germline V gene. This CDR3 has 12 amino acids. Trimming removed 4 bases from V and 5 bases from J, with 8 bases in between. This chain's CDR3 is CASSVEVTEAFF. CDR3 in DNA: TGTGCCAGCAGTGTTGAGGTGACTGAAGCTTTCTTT.

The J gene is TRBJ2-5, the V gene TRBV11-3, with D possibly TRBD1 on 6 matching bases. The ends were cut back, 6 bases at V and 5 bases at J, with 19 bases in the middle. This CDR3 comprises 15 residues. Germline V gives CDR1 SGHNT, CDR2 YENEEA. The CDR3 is CASSSSWGQMETQYF. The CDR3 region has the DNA TGTGCCAGCAGTTCCTCTTGGGGGCAGATGGAGACCCAGTACTTC.

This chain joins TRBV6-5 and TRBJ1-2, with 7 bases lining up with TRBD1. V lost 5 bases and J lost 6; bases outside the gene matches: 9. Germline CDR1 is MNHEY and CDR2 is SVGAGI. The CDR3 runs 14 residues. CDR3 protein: CASSNRGGVHGYTF. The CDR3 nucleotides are TGTGCCAGCAGTAACAGGGGAGGAGTGCATGGCTACACCTTC.

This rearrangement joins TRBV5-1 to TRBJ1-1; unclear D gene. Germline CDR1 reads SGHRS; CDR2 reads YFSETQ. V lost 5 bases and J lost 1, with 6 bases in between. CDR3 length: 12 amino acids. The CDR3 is CASRYSNTEAFF. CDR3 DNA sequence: TGCGCCAGCAGGTACTCGAACACTGAAGCTTTCTTT.

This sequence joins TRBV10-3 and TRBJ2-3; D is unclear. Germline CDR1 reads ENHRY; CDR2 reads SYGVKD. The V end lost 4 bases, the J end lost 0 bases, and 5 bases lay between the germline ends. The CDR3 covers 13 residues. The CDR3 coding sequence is TGTGCCATCAGTGTTGAGAGCACAGATACGCAGTATTTT. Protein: CAISVESTDTQYF.

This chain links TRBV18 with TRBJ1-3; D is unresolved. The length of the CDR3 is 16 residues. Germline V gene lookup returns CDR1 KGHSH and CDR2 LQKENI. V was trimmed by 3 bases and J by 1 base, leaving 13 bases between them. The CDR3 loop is CASSPSRAQSGNTIYF. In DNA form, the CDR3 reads TGTGCCAGCTCACCTTCGAGGGCCCAATCTGGAAACACCATATATTTT. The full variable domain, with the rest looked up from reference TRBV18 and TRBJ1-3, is NAGVMQNPRHLVRRRGQEARLRCSPMKGHSHVYWYRQLPEEGLKFMVYLQKENIIDESGMPKERFSAEFPKEGPSILRIQQVVRGDSAAYFCASSPSRAQSGNTIYFGEGSWLTVV.

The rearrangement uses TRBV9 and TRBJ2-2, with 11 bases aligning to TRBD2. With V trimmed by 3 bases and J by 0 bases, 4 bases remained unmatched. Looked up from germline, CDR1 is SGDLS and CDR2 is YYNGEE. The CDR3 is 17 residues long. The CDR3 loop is CASSGPSGGPNTGELFF. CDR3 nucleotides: TGTGCCAGCAGCGGTCCTAGCGGGGGGCCGAACACCGGGGAGCTGTTTTTT. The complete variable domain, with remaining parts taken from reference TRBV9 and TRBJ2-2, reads DSGVTQTPKHLITATGQRVTLRCSPRSGDLSVYWYQQSLDQGLQFLIQYYNGEERAKGNILERFSAQQFPDLHSELNLSSLELGDSALYFCASSGPSGGPNTGELFFGEGSRLTVL.

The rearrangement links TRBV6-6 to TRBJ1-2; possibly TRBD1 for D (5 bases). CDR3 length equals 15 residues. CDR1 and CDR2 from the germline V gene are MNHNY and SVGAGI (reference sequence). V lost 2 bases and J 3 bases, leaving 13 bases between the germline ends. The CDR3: CASSYPPGVDYGYTF. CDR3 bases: TGTGCCAGCAGTTACCCGCCGGGGGTTGACTATGGCTACACCTTC.

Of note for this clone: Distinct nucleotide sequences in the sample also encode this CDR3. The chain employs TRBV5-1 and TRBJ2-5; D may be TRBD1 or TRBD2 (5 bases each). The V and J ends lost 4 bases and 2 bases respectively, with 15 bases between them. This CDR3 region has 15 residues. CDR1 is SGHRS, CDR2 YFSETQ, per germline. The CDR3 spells CASSLGTGVQETQYF. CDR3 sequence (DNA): TGCGCCAGCAGCCTGGGGACCGGGGTACAAGAGACCCAGTACTTC.

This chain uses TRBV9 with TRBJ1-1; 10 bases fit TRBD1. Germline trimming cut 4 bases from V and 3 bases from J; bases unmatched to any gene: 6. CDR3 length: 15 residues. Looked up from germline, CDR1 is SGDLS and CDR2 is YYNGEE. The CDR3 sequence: CASSYRQGADTEAFF. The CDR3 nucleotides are TGTGCCAGCAGCTACCGACAGGGGGCGGACACTGAAGCTTTCTTT. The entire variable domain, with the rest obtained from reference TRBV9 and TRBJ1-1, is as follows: DSGVTQTPKHLITATGQRVTLRCSPRSGDLSVYWYQQSLDQGLQFLIQYYNGEERAKGNILERFSAQQFPDLHSELNLSSLELGDSALYFCASSYRQGADTEAFFGQGTRLTVV.

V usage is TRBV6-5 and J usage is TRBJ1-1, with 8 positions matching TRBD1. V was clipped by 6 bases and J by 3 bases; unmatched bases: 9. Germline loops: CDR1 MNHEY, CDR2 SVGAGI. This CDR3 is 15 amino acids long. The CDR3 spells CASSMDRAWDTEAFF. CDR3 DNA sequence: TGTGCCAGCAGCATGGACAGGGCGTGGGACACTGAAGCTTTCTTT.

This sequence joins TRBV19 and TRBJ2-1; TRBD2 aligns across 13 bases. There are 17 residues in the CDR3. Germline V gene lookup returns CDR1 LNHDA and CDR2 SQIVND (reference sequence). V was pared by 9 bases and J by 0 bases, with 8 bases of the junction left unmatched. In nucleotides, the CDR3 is TGTGCCAGCGGGACTAGCGGGAAGAGGAGCTCCTACAATGAGCAGTTCTTC. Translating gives CASGTSGKRSSYNEQFF.

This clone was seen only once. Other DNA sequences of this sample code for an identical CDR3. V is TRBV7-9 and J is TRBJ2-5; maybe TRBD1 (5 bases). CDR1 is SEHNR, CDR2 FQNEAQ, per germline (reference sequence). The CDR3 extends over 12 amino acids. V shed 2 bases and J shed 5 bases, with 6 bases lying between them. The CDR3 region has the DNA TGTGCCAGCAGCTTATCAGGGGAGACCCAGTACTTC. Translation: CASSLSGETQYF.

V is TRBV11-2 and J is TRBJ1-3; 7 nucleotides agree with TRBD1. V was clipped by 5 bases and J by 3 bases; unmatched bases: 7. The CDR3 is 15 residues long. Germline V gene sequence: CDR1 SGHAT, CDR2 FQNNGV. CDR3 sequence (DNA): TGTGCCAGCAGCCAGACAGGGAGTCTTGGAAACACCATATATTTT. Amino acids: CASSQTGSLGNTIYF.

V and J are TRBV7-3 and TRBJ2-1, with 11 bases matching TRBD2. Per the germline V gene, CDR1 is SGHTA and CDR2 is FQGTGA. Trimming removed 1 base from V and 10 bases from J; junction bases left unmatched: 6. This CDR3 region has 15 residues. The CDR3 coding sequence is TGTGCCAGCAGCTTAAGTAGCGGGGGGGCCCAGGAGCAGTTCTTC. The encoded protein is CASSLSSGGAQEQFF.

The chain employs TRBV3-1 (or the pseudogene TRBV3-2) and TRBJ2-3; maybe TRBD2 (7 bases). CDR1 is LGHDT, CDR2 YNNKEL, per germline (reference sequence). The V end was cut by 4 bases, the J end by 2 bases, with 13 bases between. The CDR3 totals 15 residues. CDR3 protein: CASSRTRGSTDTQYF. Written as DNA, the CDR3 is TGTGCCAGCAGCCGGACTAGGGGGTCCACAGATACGCAGTATTTT.